A single sample gave rise to the 16 T cell receptor beta chains below, sequenced in a study of shared clonotypes between healthy human individuals. Using immunoSEQ multiplex PCR, the repertoire was profiled, and TCRdb retains in-frame clones only, with some absent. Among some 980,000 clones listed, 70% to 85% were seen once. The sequenced sample was memory CD4+ T cells sorted from blood. As for subset: CD45RA-negative fraction. The receptors shown here come from a young man in good health.

The V and J genes are TRBV23-1 and TRBJ2-1; maybe TRBD2 (6 bases). TRBV23-1 has ORF status, its function being uncertain. This CDR3 is built from 16 residues. Trimming removed 0 bases at V and 2 bases at J, with 11 bases between. CDR3 sequence: CASSQSQREPYNEQFF. CDR3 nucleotides: TGCGCCAGCAGTCAATCCCAACGGGAGCCCTACAATGAGCAGTTCTTC.

With respect to this clone: The same CDR3 also results from other DNA sequences found in this sample. The chain couples TRBV19 to TRBJ2-1; the D gene is possibly TRBD2 (6 bases). Germline V CDR1 and CDR2: LNHDA, SQIVND (reference sequence). The CDR3 contains 13 residues. V was clipped by 1 base and J by 7 bases, with 8 bases between them. The CDR3 loop reads CASSIAGRNEQFF. The CDR3 nucleotides are TGTGCCAGTAGTATAGCAGGGAGGAATGAGCAGTTCTTC.

The chain recombines TRBV6-6 with TRBJ1-4, with 7 nucleotides matching TRBD1. V lost 5 bases to trimming and J lost 4 bases; unmatched junction nucleotides: 7. There are 15 residues in the CDR3. CDR1 and CDR2 from the germline V gene are MNHNY and SVGAGI (reference sequence). CDR3 DNA: TGTGCCAGCAGTCTTGGGACAGAACGTAATGAAAAACTGTTTTTT. It is translated as CASSLGTERNEKLFF.

The CDR3 protein is CASSYTGGGGNYGYTF. CDR3 DNA sequence: TGTGCCAGCAGTTACACAGGGGGAGGAGGTAACTATGGCTACACCTTC. The rearrangement links TRBV6-5 to TRBJ1-2; 8 positions agree with TRBD1. The V gene's germline CDR1 is MNHEY and CDR2 SVGAGI. The CDR3 is 16 amino acids. The trim removed 2 bases at V and 1 base at J, leaving 6 bases unmatched.

The rearrangement links TRBV19 to TRBJ1-1, with D unclear. Germline V gives CDR1 LNHDA, CDR2 SQIVND (reference sequence). The CDR3 consists of 14 residues. V shed 5 bases and J shed 0 bases, with 10 bases lying between them. CDR3 in DNA: TGTGCCAGTAGTGCCTCTCCATTGAACACTGAAGCTTTCTTT. This sequence encodes CASSASPLNTEAFF.

The chain employs TRBV11-2 and TRBJ1-2, with D unclear. Germline CDR1 is SGHAT and CDR2 is FQNNGV. Trimming shortened V by 5 bases and J by 2 bases, and 6 bases separated the two germline ends. The length of the CDR3 is 12 residues. The CDR3 loop is CASSQRNYGYTF. In nucleotides, the CDR3 is TGTGCCAGCAGCCAACGGAACTATGGCTACACCTTC. The variable domain in full, completed from reference TRBV11-2 and TRBJ1-2, reads EAGVAQSPRYKIIEKRQSVAFWCNPISGHATLYWYQQILGQGPKLLIQFQNNGVVDDSQLPKDRFSAERLKGVDSTLKIQPAKLEDSAVYLCASSQRNYGYTFGSGTRLTVV.

This chain joins TRBV5-1 and TRBJ1-4; the D is unclear. Trimming pared 0 bases from V and 3 bases from J, leaving 6 bases between. CDR3 size: 14 residues. CDR1 and CDR2 from the germline V gene are SGHRS and YFSETQ. The CDR3 DNA is TGCGCCAGCAGCTTGGCCTGGGCTAATGAAAAACTGTTTTTT. Its protein is CASSLAWANEKLFF.

This clone was detected a few times. This specimen includes other DNA sequences encoding the same CDR3. This chain links TRBV5-1 with TRBJ1-1, with a weak D call TRBD1 (6 bases). V was pared by 0 bases and J by 1 base, with 10 bases between. The CDR3 runs 15 residues. Germline loops: CDR1 SGHRS, CDR2 YFSETQ. The CDR3 sequence: CASSLDGGQNTEAFF. The CDR3 DNA is TGCGCCAGCAGCTTGGACGGGGGACAGAACACTGAAGCTTTCTTT.

This chain joins TRBV5-6 and TRBJ1-4; a possible D gene is TRBD1 (6 bases). The V gene's germline CDR1 is SGHDT and CDR2 YYEEEE. V was trimmed by 2 bases and J by 7 bases, leaving 18 bases between them. The CDR3 contains 16 residues. The CDR3 spells CASSLSDRFRGEKLFF. The CDR3 DNA reads TGTGCCAGCAGCTTAAGCGACAGGTTCCGCGGTGAAAAACTGTTTTTT.

The chain is built from TRBV6-6 and TRBJ2-5, with TRBD1 matching over 9 bases. Germline V gene lookup returns CDR1 MNHNY and CDR2 SVGAGI (reference sequence). This CDR3 comprises 14 residues. With 5 bases clipped from V and 4 bases from J, the junction kept 5 bases outside the gene matches. The CDR3 DNA follows: TGTGCCAGCAGTGACGAGACAGGGGGAGAGACCCAGTACTTC. It is translated as CASSDETGGETQYF.

The DNA for the CDR3 is TGTGCCAGCAGTCGGGACAGGGCGAACACTGAAGCTTTCTTT. It translates to CASSRDRANTEAFF. The chain joins TRBV6-5 to TRBJ1-1; TRBD1 matches at 9 bases. The CDR3 has 14 amino acids. Germline CDR1 is MNHEY and CDR2 is SVGAGI. V lost 5 bases, J lost 1 base, and 2 bases stayed unmatched.

This clone appeared a few times. This CDR3 is also generated by other DNA sequences in the sample. This chain links TRBV10-2 with TRBJ2-2; TRBD1 is a possible D gene (5 bases). The CDR3 sequence is 14 residues long. CDR1 is WSHSY and CDR2 is SAAADI in the germline V gene. V lost 6 bases and J lost 2, with 10 bases in between. CDR3 nucleotides: TGCGCCAGCAGCTTGGACACCAACACCGGGGAGCTGTTTTTT. Protein: CASSLDTNTGELFF.

This clone has a handful of counts. CDR3 bases: TGTGCCAGCAGTGCCCGGGGGTTCTTCGCCAAAAACATTCAGTACTTC. It codes for CASSARGFFAKNIQYF. This sequence joins TRBV6-4 and TRBJ2-4; TRBD2 is a possible D gene (6 bases). CDR3 length: 16 residues. V lost 4 bases to trimming and J lost 1 base, with 14 bases between them. Germline values: CDR1 MRHNA, CDR2 SNTAGT.

The rearrangement links TRBV25-1 to TRBJ2-6; 8 nucleotides agree with TRBD1. V trimming: 1 base; J trimming: 2 bases; junction bases outside the gene matches: 7. Germline V CDR1 and CDR2: MGHDK, SYGVNS. The CDR3 runs 18 residues. The CDR3 bases are TGTGCCAGCAGTGAATCGGCAGGGGGCTCCGCTGGGGCCAACGTCCTGACTTTC. This codes for CASSESAGGSAGANVLTF.

V gene TRBV9 combines with J gene TRBJ2-1, with 11 bases lining up with TRBD2. The J segment lost 15 bases and the V segment lost 4 bases, leaving 15 bases of the junction unmatched. The CDR3 extends over 15 amino acids. Germline loops: CDR1 SGDLS, CDR2 YYNGEE. The CDR3 DNA follows: TGTGCCAGCAGCCCACAACTGGGTAGCGGGGGGGCGTGGTTCTTC. The encoded protein is CASSPQLGSGGAWFF.

As for this clone: This specimen includes other DNA sequences encoding the same CDR3. This chain connects TRBV11-2 to TRBJ2-7; D call uncertain. Germline values: CDR1 SGHAT, CDR2 FQNNGV. The CDR3 is made up of 12 amino acids. With 2 bases removed from V and 4 bases from J, the gap between germline ends came to 6 bases. CDR3 DNA: TGTGCCAGCAGCTTAACTACGTACGAGCAGTACTTC. Protein: CASSLTTYEQYF.